The 26 T cell receptor beta chains in this list originate from one sample, sequenced in a study of PD-1 blockade in classical Hodgkin lymphoma. After autologous stem cell transplantation all patients relapsed, and prior brentuximab vedotin exposure differed between cohorts. Only in-frame clones appear in the TCRdb table, and some are missing; sequencing was by immunoSEQ multiplex PCR. Seen here are more than 45,000 clones, around 70% observed once, and the top ten hold 9.5% to 11%. Sequenced here: peripheral blood mononuclear cells (PBMCs), sampled at baseline. Receptor source: a human donor with classical Hodgkin lymphoma.

This chain uses TRBV30 with TRBJ1-1, with D tentatively TRBD1 (6 bases). Per germline, CDR1 GTSNPN and CDR2 SVGIG (reference sequence). Trimming removed 1 base at V and 1 base at J, with 10 bases between. The CDR3 runs to 14 residues. CDR3 DNA: TGTGCCTGGAGTGCGGGACATGGGAACACTGAAGCTTTCTTT. Translation: CAWSAGHGNTEAFF.

The V and J genes are TRBV7-3 and TRBJ2-2; 8 bases agree with TRBD2. Trimming cost V 5 bases and J 1 base; bases outside gene matches: 3. The CDR3 contains 15 residues. Germline V gene lookup returns CDR1 SGHTA and CDR2 FQGTGA. CDR3 amino acids: CASSLAGGNTGELFF. CDR3 nucleotide sequence: TGTGCCAGCAGCCTCGCGGGGGGGAACACCGGGGAGCTGTTTTTT.

This chain uses TRBV27 with TRBJ2-7; a possible D gene is TRBD2 (6 bases). Germline V CDR1 and CDR2: MNHEY, SMNVEV (reference sequence). The V end was cut by 4 bases, the J end by 2 bases, with 24 bases between. The CDR3 extends over 18 amino acids. The CDR3 sequence is CASSSYLGGKLPPYEQYF. Written as DNA, the CDR3 is TGTGCCAGCAGTTCATATTTGGGCGGGAAGCTCCCGCCCTACGAGCAGTACTTC.

On this clone: The junction differs from germline at one of its ends, possibly a read error. The chain employs TRBV20-1 and TRBJ1-1; 7 bases map to TRBD1. Germline V gene sequence: CDR1 DFQATT, CDR2 SNEGSKA (reference sequence). The CDR3 totals 11 residues. CDR3 sequence (DNA): TGCGGTGCTCGACAGGGCCTTTTGACTTTCTTT. Protein product: CGARQGLLTFF.

This chain connects TRBV7-8 to TRBJ1-2, with unresolved D. V lost 5 bases, J lost 8 bases, and 15 bases lay in between. The CDR3 contains 13 residues. CDR1 SGHVS and CDR2 FQNEAQ come from the germline V gene. CDR3 amino acids: CASSAQVSLGYTF. CDR3 nucleotides: TGTGCCAGCAGCGCTCAGGTTTCCCTCGGCTACACCTTC.

The chain has TRBV5-1 and TRBJ1-2; D is unclear. The germline V gene encodes CDR1 SGHRS and CDR2 YFSETQ. The CDR3 consists of 14 residues. Trimming took off 0 bases at V and 3 bases at J, with 9 bases between the two ends. The CDR3 DNA reads as TGCGCCAGCAGCTTGGGAGAGGGTGACTATGGCTACACCTTC. This codes for CASSLGEGDYGYTF.

This clone was seen once. This chain links TRBV10-3 with TRBJ2-1, with TRBD1 identical over 8 bases. Per germline, CDR1 ENHRY and CDR2 SYGVKD. V shed 3 bases, J shed 7 bases, and the junction held 11 bases outside the gene matches. The CDR3 has 16 amino acids. The CDR3 DNA reads TGTGCCATCAGTGATTTAGATCAGGGGGCGGGAAATGAGCAGTTCTTC. Translated, it gives CAISDLDQGAGNEQFF.

The chain joins TRBV6-5 to TRBJ2-5; D is undetermined. Germline values: CDR1 MNHEY, CDR2 SVGAGI. The ends were cut back, 6 bases at V and 0 bases at J, with 8 bases in the middle. The CDR3 loop spans 13 amino acids. Here the CDR3 DNA reads TGTGCCAGCAGCCTCGACAACCAAGAGACCCAGTACTTC. This gives the protein CASSLDNQETQYF.

J is TRBJ2-2 and V is TRBV13, with 8 bases lining up with TRBD1. Germline V lookup: CDR1 PRHDT, CDR2 FYEKMQ (reference sequence). Unmatched junction bases numbered 4, after V lost 3 bases and J lost 4 bases. This CDR3 is built from 15 residues. CDR3 sequence (DNA): TGTGCCAGCAGCTTCGGAGACAGGGGCACCGGGGAGCTGTTTTTT. Translated, it gives CASSFGDRGTGELFF.

V and J are TRBV19 and TRBJ1-1; tentative D call: TRBD1 (6 bases). V dropped 5 bases and J dropped 3 bases, with 16 bases sitting between them. Germline V gene sequence: CDR1 LNHDA, CDR2 SQIVND (reference sequence). This CDR3 comprises 15 residues. The DNA of the CDR3 is TGTGCCAGTAGTCTCAAGGGAGGGGGGTACACTGAAGCTTTCTTT. This translates into CASSLKGGGYTEAFF.

The CDR3 region has the DNA TGCGCCAGCAGCCATCGGACTAGCACAGATACGCAGTATTTT. It specifies CASSHRTSTDTQYF. This rearrangement joins TRBV4-1 to TRBJ2-3; D might be TRBD2 (5 bases). The germline V and J ends were trimmed by 3 bases and 0 bases, with 7 bases remaining between them. This CDR3 has 14 residues. In germline, CDR1 is MGHRA, CDR2 YSYEKL.

This sequence joins TRBV6-1 and TRBJ2-3, with 9 bases identical to TRBD1. The CDR3 is 15 residues long. The junction had 14 bases not matched to a gene; V was cut back by 10 bases and J by 6 bases. Germline-derived CDR1 and CDR2 are MNHNS and SASEGT. CDR3 nucleotides: TGTGCCAACCGACCGGGACAGGGTGTACCGGATACGCAGTATTTT. Protein sequence: CANRPGQGVPDTQYF.

The chain is built from TRBV2 and TRBJ2-5; 7 bases fit TRBD2. Per the germline V gene, CDR1 is SNHLY and CDR2 is FYNNEI. The CDR3 totals 14 residues. Germline trimming cut 6 bases from V and 4 bases from J; bases unmatched to any gene: 8. The CDR3: CASRAQVAGETQYF. The CDR3 DNA follows: TGTGCCAGCAGGGCCCAGGTAGCGGGAGAGACCCAGTACTTC.

This chain uses TRBV11-2 with TRBJ1-1; maybe TRBD1 (5 bases). Germline V gives CDR1 SGHAT, CDR2 FQNNGV. The CDR3 consists of 13 residues. V was pared by 4 bases and J by 7 bases, with 13 bases between. The CDR3 DNA reads as TGTGCCAGCAGCTCCTTGGACATACGTGAAGCTTTCTTT. The encoded protein is CASSSLDIREAFF. The full variable domain, completed using reference TRBV11-2 and TRBJ1-1, is EAGVAQSPRYKIIEKRQSVAFWCNPISGHATLYWYQQILGQGPKLLIQFQNNGVVDDSQLPKDRFSAERLKGVDSTLKIQPAKLEDSAVYLCASSSLDIREAFFGQGTRLTVV.

This rearrangement joins TRBV30 to TRBJ2-5, with D tentatively TRBD1 (5 bases). Trimming removed 4 bases at V and 2 bases at J, with 20 bases between. Germline loops: CDR1 GTSNPN, CDR2 SVGIG (reference sequence). The CDR3 sequence is 16 residues long. The CDR3 region is CAWKVDRVTGQETQYF. DNA of the CDR3: TGTGCCTGGAAGGTAGATCGGGTCACAGGACAAGAGACCCAGTACTTC.

Judged by abundance, this clone is medium-sized (0.01 to 0.1%). The chain employs TRBV15 and TRBJ1-2; possibly TRBD1 for D (5 bases). The ends were cut back, 5 bases at V and 4 bases at J, with 11 bases in the middle. Germline assignment: CDR1 LNHNV and CDR2 YYDKDF (reference sequence). The CDR3 totals 13 residues. For the CDR3, the DNA is TGTGCCACCAGCGACGGAGGGGTCTATGGCTACACCTTC. It encodes CATSDGGVYGYTF.

The rearrangement uses TRBV5-1 and TRBJ1-4; D is unclear. CDR1 is SGHRS, CDR2 YFSETQ, per germline. Trimming stripped 0 bases from V and 4 bases from J, with 10 bases between. The CDR3 covers 15 residues. CDR3 residues: CASSLGGANNEKLFF. The CDR3 DNA is TGCGCCAGCAGCTTGGGGGGAGCAAATAATGAAAAACTGTTTTTT.

This chain links TRBV27 with TRBJ2-7; 9 bases line up with TRBD1. Unmatched junction bases numbered 4, after V lost 5 bases and J lost 2 bases. This CDR3 spans 14 amino acids. Germline CDR1 MNHEY, CDR2 SMNVEV (reference sequence). CDR3 DNA sequence: TGTGCCAGCAGTAGACAGGGGGTGACCTACGAGCAGTACTTC. Translating it yields CASSRQGVTYEQYF.

The J gene is TRBJ2-2, the V gene TRBV6-6; tentatively, D is TRBD1 (5 bases). The CDR3 contains 16 residues. Germline V lookup: CDR1 MNHNY, CDR2 SVGAGI (reference sequence). V shed 5 bases and J shed 7 bases, with 20 bases lying between them. The CDR3 loop reads CASSRRALKRGGELFF. As DNA, the CDR3 is TGTGCCAGCAGTCGCCGGGCCCTAAAAAGGGGCGGGGAGCTGTTTTTT.

This clone was counted only a few times. This chain links TRBV10-2 with TRBJ1-5; D gene uncertain. This CDR3 contains 14 residues. The germline gives CDR1 WSHSY, CDR2 SAAADI. V was trimmed by 3 bases and J by 5 bases, leaving 11 bases between them. CDR3: CASSDLGADQPQHF. The CDR3, as DNA: TGCGCCAGCAGTGATCTGGGTGCTGATCAGCCCCAGCATTTT.

This chain joins TRBV5-5 and TRBJ1-3; the D is unclear. Germline V gene sequence: CDR1 SGHKS, CDR2 YYEKEE (reference sequence). This CDR3 has 15 amino acids. Trimming stripped 2 bases from V and 0 bases from J, with 9 bases between. The CDR3 loop reads CASSLPRLSGNTIYF. The CDR3 DNA is TGTGCCAGCAGCTTACCGAGACTCTCTGGAAACACCATATATTTT.

This clone was observed a handful of times. The chain recombines TRBV5-5 with TRBJ1-1; the match to TRBD1 covers 10 bases. CDR1 and CDR2 from the germline V gene are SGHKS and YYEKEE (reference sequence). The CDR3 is 15 residues long. Trimming cost V 3 bases and J 1 base; bases outside gene matches: 3. This chain's CDR3 is CASSWRDRGNTEAFF. DNA for the CDR3: TGTGCCAGCAGCTGGAGGGACAGGGGGAACACTGAAGCTTTCTTT.

The chain recombines TRBV7-9 with TRBJ1-2; TRBD1 aligns across 7 bases. This CDR3 comprises 15 residues. Germline CDR1 reads SEHNR; CDR2 reads FQNEAQ (reference sequence). V gave up 1 base and J gave up 6 bases; unmatched junction bases: 8. CDR3 in amino acids: CASSLEGRGGDGYTF. CDR3 coding DNA: TGTGCCAGCAGCTTAGAGGGCAGGGGGGGAGATGGCTACACCTTC.

The chain carries TRBV2 and TRBJ1-2; TRBD1 aligns across 9 bases. The trim removed 6 bases at V and 6 bases at J, leaving 8 bases unmatched. CDR1 and CDR2 from the germline V gene are SNHLY and FYNNEI. The CDR3 loop spans 14 amino acids. This CDR3 reads CASSNVQGADGYTF. Here the CDR3 DNA reads TGTGCCAGCAGCAATGTACAGGGGGCGGATGGCTACACCTTC. Full variable domain (outside the CDR3, taken from reference TRBV2 and TRBJ1-2): EPEVTQTPSHQVTQMGQEVILRCVPISNHLYFYWYRQILGQKVEFLVSFYNNEISEKSEIFDDQFSVERPDGSNFTLKIRSTKLEDSAMYFCASSNVQGADGYTFGSGTRLTVV.

The chain is built from TRBV7-2 and TRBJ1-1; 9 bases are a match to TRBD1. V dropped 5 bases and J dropped 4; count of bases not matched to a gene: 5. Germline CDR1 SGHTA, CDR2 FQGNSA. The CDR3 spans 14 residues. CDR3 protein: CASSRDREGTEAFF. The CDR3, as DNA: TGTGCCAGCAGCAGGGACAGGGAGGGCACTGAAGCTTTCTTT.

Notes on this clone: A read error may account for a junction end that differs from germline. The CDR3: CASSNQETQYF. The CDR3 DNA sequence: TGTGCCAGCTCAAACCAGGAGACCCAGTACTTC. The rearrangement uses TRBV18 and TRBJ2-5; D is ambiguous. The CDR3 length is 11 residues. Germline V gene lookup returns CDR1 KGHSH and CDR2 LQKENI.